Described below is a single T cell receptor (beta chain) sequence and its context. This clonotype was observed many times. Its antigen is unknown. Base-call qualities are not available, and no considerably larger clone is one nucleotide away. Systemically healthy Caucasian individuals from Russia, 35 to 40 in total and aged roughly 6 to 100 years, were included as donors. Each donor gave 8.5 to 10 milliliters of peripheral blood, collected into EDTA-treated Vacutainer tubes. PBMCs were isolated by Ficoll-Paque density-gradient centrifugation, with at least 6.5 million obtained per sample. Total RNA was extracted from PBMCs with Trizol reagent, with at least 6 micrograms obtained per sample. The percentages of naive CD45RAhigh/CD27high T cells were determined by flow cytometry on a PBMC aliquot from every donor. Library construction relied on 5' RACE. For sequencing, an Illumina HiSeq 2500 was employed. A second PCR of about 6 to 11 cycles was run with a J-beta primer mix and a sample-barcoded 5' primer. A template-switch 5' adaptor carrying 12 random nucleotides introduced a unique molecular identifier onto each TCR beta cDNA molecule. Each sample yielded at least 3 million CDR3-containing paired-end reads. The Mint cDNA synthesis kit, primed by a TRBC-specific oligonucleotide, was used to synthesize first-strand cDNA from all RNA. Following uracil-DNA glycosylase treatment, all cDNA underwent a first 18-cycle PCR with the universal primers M1SS and BC2_uni_R. Under the source paper's analysis protocol: Each sample was normalized by randomly selecting 1 million high-quality reads, each carrying a distinct molecular identifier. Reads with shared molecular identifiers were discarded instead of being binned into consensus sequences. MiTCR, set to a Q25 quality threshold and the strictest error-elimination algorithm, was used for CDR3 identification, clonotype clustering and error correction. A nonparametric unseen species model with Euler transformation was used to estimate a lower bound on total TCR beta diversity. TCRdb's own reprocessing of the public reads used fastp at Q25 and MiXCR and kept productive beta chains. Each CDR3 protein gets just one entry, which takes the most common genes and DNA from the rows behind it. The V and J calls reflect TCRdb's pipeline rather than the authors' work. For this sample there are 800,000 to 950,000 distinct CDR3 sequences; roughly 28% appear just once. The ten largest clonotypes hold roughly 10% of the sample.

Its CDR3 holds 12 amino acids, cysteine through phenylalanine. The kept DNA is CDR3 alone, 36 bases in frame from the first base. V lost 1 base and J lost 9 bases; the stretch between them is 10 bases long. Based on the germline V gene, the CDR1 and CDR2 sequences are MDHEN and SYDVKM. This entry belongs to a study of blood T cells in healthy people across ages (dated by TCRdb to between 2014 and 2017). About the full investigation: In model experiments, roughly one uniquely barcoded TCR beta cDNA molecule per two T cells was captured by template switching. Using the same blood draw, the study looked at two additional independent replicas of 1 million unique cDNA reads for two donors, one aged 18 to 30 and the other aged 80 or older. To track age-related changes in TCR beta repertoire diversity, the study relied on deep sequencing normalized with unique cDNA molecular identifiers. The donors were divided into four age groups: young (average around 16 years), middle-aged (almost 40), aged (roughly 60) and long-lived (more than 75).

The paper as a whole reports these results and caveats: Observed TCR beta diversity per million T cells fell roughly linearly with age, and a significant reduction was already apparent by age around 36. The percentage of naive T cells measured by flow cytometry correlated strongly with observed TCR beta diversity. Compared with the aged group, more naive CD4+ T cells, fewer expanded clones and increased TCR diversity were shown by the long-lived group, suggesting age selection. Estimates of total diversity based on one million sequenced T cells were considered lower bounds and underestimates. Bulk unsorted PBMC profiling prevented conclusive comparison of naive and antigen-experienced compartments. The CMV infection status of donors was not known, potentially confounding age-related changes in expanded clonotypes.

This same sample was also part of a study on T cells of mothers and their children. As that second paper reports: Nine systemically healthy Caucasian individuals, comprising three mothers and their six children, were included as donors. cDNA synthesis consumed the entire amount of extracted RNA, loaded at about 1.5 ug RNA in each 15 ul reaction. In the second PCR, sample barcodes and 2-4 random nucleotides were introduced via the M1S primer. More than 8 million TCR beta CDR3 reads were obtained from each mother, and millions of reads were obtained from each child. Thymic selection shapes the output of TCR recombination in a similar way in related and unrelated pairs, and inherited differences have a minor effect. Normalized repertoire overlap was always slightly but never significantly higher in related than unrelated mother-child pairs. No persistent microchimeric T cell clones were detected, at a sensitivity of roughly 93 clones per million clonotypes. Deep NGS was used in the study to compare the TCR beta repertoires of mothers and children and to look for features that separate related mother-child pairs from unrelated individuals. The mean age was roughly 36 +/- 4 years for the mothers and about 10 +/- 4 years for the children. Libraries were sequenced on Illumina HiSeq 2000 with 100+100 nt paired-end reads after adapter ligation with NEBNext reagents. To prevent cross-contamination, the mother and child libraries were prepared one month apart and sequenced in separate runs. Each donor had between about 450,000 and 2,100,000 distinct TCR beta clonotypes identified. Naive TCR beta clonotypes were estimated from low-frequency clonotypes matched to each donor's FACS-determined naive share, without sorting.

What was sequenced was blood. This receptor was taken from a woman in her 40s in good health. This chain is built from TRBV28 and TRBJ2-7; a weak D assignment points to TRBD1 (5 bases agree). The base sequence is TGTGCCAGCAGTTTATATCAGGGCAGGCAGTACTTC. Its protein is CASSLYQGRQYF.